This T cell receptor (beta chain) was sequenced during a study of beta chain features in type 1 diabetes. As every portion of the isolated RNA was reverse transcribed, the sequencing read expressed TCRB transcripts. Only in-frame clones appear in the TCRdb table, and some are missing; sequencing was by immunoSEQ multiplex PCR. This table has a few hundred thousand clones, roughly an eighth appearing once. Germline V gives CDR1 MNHEY, CDR2 SMNVEV (reference sequence). The CDR3 sequence is 16 residues long. Trimming at V came to 5 bases and at J to 7 bases, leaving 10 bases not matched to a gene. Only one heparinised blood draw was taken per donor, and its volume averaged about 120 mL.

The rearrangement uses TRBV27 and TRBJ2-1, with 11 bases aligning to TRBD2. The source of this sequence is a man aged 18 to 29 in good health. Sample: naive CD4+ T cells from blood. The CDR3 reads CASSVQLAGVLNEQFF. CDR3 nucleotide sequence: TGTGCCAGCAGTGTCCAACTAGCGGGAGTTTTGAATGAGCAGTTCTTC.